This TCR beta chain was observed in a study of cytomegalovirus exposure and HLA in healthy donors. Notes on the study in general: Cytomegalovirus-associated status was assigned to approximately 160 TCR beta chains. A later analysis by the authors found several of the most significant clusters apparently linked to common viral pathogens. A few chains tied to CMV proved CMV antigen-specific in vitro.

V lost 1 base and J lost 5, with 11 bases in between. CDR1 and CDR2 from the germline V gene are SGHVS and FQNEAQ. The CDR3 sequence is 14 residues long. Primers: 60 Vbeta forward and 13 Jbeta reverse. Method: immunoSEQ multiplex PCR; TCRdb's copy keeps in-frame clones and lacks some. The data hold about 160,000 clones, with about four fifths observed a single time. As regards this clone: The antigen remains unidentified.

Donors showed nominal health when sampled, although they likely had unrecorded immune exposures. Sequencing was carried out using PBMCs. This chain connects TRBV7-8 to TRBJ2-5; possible D gene TRBD2, 5 bases. This clonotype originated in a man between 45 and 60 years old in good health and CMV-seropositive. As DNA, the CDR3 is TGTGCCAGCAGCTTAGATCCGGGGTCGGAGACCCAGTACTTC. It specifies CASSLDPGSETQYF.